The sequence of this T cell receptor beta chain was determined in a study of blood T cell dynamics during melanoma immunotherapy. This sample's time point: week 3, after first cycle of checkpoint inhibitor. Blood was drawn before treatment and at week 3 after checkpoint blockade. The CDR3 length is 14 residues. Germline CDR1 and CDR2: SGHRS and YFSETQ. Deletions cut 1 base from V and 5 bases from J, with 12 bases between. Libraries were prepared by immunoSEQ multiplex PCR; TCRdb keeps only in-frame clonotypes and omits some of them. The sample consists of roughly 15,000 clones, approximately 90% of them appearing once.

The chain combines TRBV5-1 with TRBJ1-1; D is uncertain. This sequence was found in a human donor with melanoma. The input for sequencing was blood, taken from a patient treated with checkpoint blockade. This chain's CDR3 is CASSLQGMSTEAFF. CDR3 DNA sequence: TGCGCCAGCAGCTTGCAAGGGATGTCGACTGAAGCTTTCTTT.